The clone carrying this T cell receptor (beta chain) was found a few times. MiXCR was run by TCRdb on the 5' RACE reads, yielding one entry per CDR3 protein. The table includes tens of thousands of distinct CDR3 sequences, roughly 15% detected once. The sample originates from a study of early T cells in non-severe SARS-CoV-2 infection. Looked up from germline, CDR1 is MDHEN and CDR2 is SYDVKM. The CDR3 is 14 residues long. Trimming took 3 bases from V and 8 from J, leaving 14 bases between them. Here the sequenced sample was whole blood, taken at baseline. The chain employs TRBV28 and TRBJ1-3, with D possibly TRBD1 on 5 matching bases. The origin of this receptor is an adult who was a healthcare worker with PCR-confirmed SARS-CoV-2 infection or an uninfected control (not recorded which). The CDR3 loop reads CASSFREGRYTIYF. The CDR3 DNA sequence: TGTGCCAGCAGTTTCCGGGAGGGGAGGTACACCATATATTTT.